Below, one T cell receptor beta chain is given with its context. The data originate from a study of blood T cell repertoires in COVID-19. About the research overall: There were acute and convalescent COVID-19 samples, and they came from the United States, Italy and Spain.

Sequencing used immunoSEQ multiplex PCR; TCRdb keeps in-frame clones, though not all of them. The sample contains roughly 330,000 clones, about 87% of which appear only once. Cohorts were assigned according to the clinical history that participants reported. Recovered status in Cohort 3 required two negative PCRs, clearance, or symptom resolution. There are 13 residues in the CDR3. V lost 7 bases to trimming and J lost 0 bases, with 8 bases between them. Germline CDR1 SGHRS, CDR2 YFSETQ. The receptor comes from a woman aged 25 to 45 who had recovered from COVID-19. The chain has TRBV5-1 and TRBJ2-1, with TRBD1 as a possible D gene (5 bases). Sequences were obtained from PBMCs or T cells enriched from blood (not recorded which). The CDR3 region has the DNA TGCGCCAGCGGGGCCAGCTCCTACAATGAGCAGTTCTTC. It codes for CASGASSYNEQFF.